Each of the 11 T cell receptor beta chains below was sequenced from the same sample in a study of PD-L1 blockade in urothelial cancer. Libraries were prepared by immunoSEQ multiplex PCR; TCRdb keeps only in-frame clonotypes and omits some of them. The sample shows 40,000 to 45,000 clones, 82% of them seen only once. Specimen: PBMCs, collected around atezolizumab (anti-PD-L1) treatment. Receptors were obtained from a man between 65 and 85 years old with urothelial cancer.

The chain combines TRBV18 with TRBJ2-7; TRBD1 aligns across 11 bases. V gave up 3 bases and J gave up 5 bases; unmatched junction bases: 0. The germline V gene has CDR1 KGHSH and CDR2 LQKENI. This CDR3 comprises 13 residues. The CDR3 here is CASSPDRGHEQYF. The DNA of the CDR3 is TGTGCCAGCTCACCGGACAGGGGGCACGAGCAGTACTTC.

The rearrangement links TRBV28 to TRBJ2-3; 8 nucleotides align to TRBD1. The CDR3 runs to 15 residues. The germline V gene has CDR1 MDHEN and CDR2 SYDVKM. The V gene end was trimmed by 6 bases and the J gene end by 3 bases; junction bases not matched to a gene: 8. CDR3 region: CASRTRDRLTDTQYF. The DNA of the CDR3 is TGTGCCAGCAGAACCCGGGACAGGTTAACAGATACGCAGTATTTT.

J is TRBJ1-5 and V is TRBV6-4; D not certain. CDR3 length: 18 amino acids. Trimming cost V 4 bases and J 5 bases, with 24 bases left between them. Germline CDR1 MRHNA, CDR2 SNTAGT. This chain's CDR3 is CASSAPWELGNPDQPQHF. As DNA, the CDR3 is TGTGCCAGCAGTGCCCCATGGGAGTTGGGAAACCCCGATCAGCCCCAGCATTTT.

V and J are TRBV6-1 and TRBJ2-4, with TRBD2 identical over 9 bases. After removal of 8 bases from V and 4 bases from J, the junction contained 3 bases not matched to a gene. Germline lookup yields CDR1 MNHNS and CDR2 SASEGT. There are 13 residues in the CDR3. The CDR3 sequence: CASLAGGKNIQYF. As DNA, the CDR3 is TGTGCCAGCCTTGCGGGAGGGAAAAACATTCAGTACTTC.

This chain uses TRBV27 with TRBJ1-2, with 9 bases that match TRBD1. CDR1 is MNHEY, CDR2 SMNVEV, per germline (reference sequence). The length of the CDR3 is 20 residues. V trimming: 6 bases; J trimming: 3 bases; junction bases outside the gene matches: 23. CDR3 sequence reads: CASRVYIGSGQGLRDYGYTF. Written as DNA, the CDR3 is TGTGCCAGCAGAGTTTATATCGGTTCGGGACAGGGTCTCCGAGACTATGGCTACACCTTC.

This chain joins TRBV4-3 and TRBJ2-1; 9 bases are shared with TRBD2. This CDR3 contains 17 residues. Germline CDR1 and CDR2: LGHNA and YSLEER. V trimming: 0 bases; J trimming: 2 bases; junction bases outside the gene matches: 5. CDR3 region: CASSQDRREGPYNEQFF. For the CDR3, the DNA is TGCGCCAGCAGCCAAGATAGGCGGGAGGGCCCCTACAATGAGCAGTTCTTC.

V and J are TRBV27 and TRBJ2-7; D gene unclear. V lost 5 bases and J lost 4, with 12 bases in between. The CDR3 has 13 residues. Germline V gene data show CDR1 as MNHEY and CDR2 as SMNVEV (reference sequence). The CDR3 DNA is TGTGCCAGCAGTCCGCGTGAGTCTTACGAGCAGTACTTC. Protein sequence: CASSPRESYEQYF.

V gene TRBV5-6 combines with J gene TRBJ2-7, with D possibly TRBD1 on 5 matching bases. The germline CDR1 and CDR2 sequences are SGHDT and YYEEEE. V was clipped by 2 bases and J by 4 bases, with 13 bases between them. The CDR3 contains 14 residues. CDR3 sequence (DNA): TGTGCCAGCAGCTTCTCAGGACAACAATACGAGCAGTACTTC. Amino acid sequence: CASSFSGQQYEQYF.

V gene TRBV5-4 combines with J gene TRBJ1-1; tentatively, D is TRBD1 (5 bases). V lost 7 bases and J 1 base, leaving 11 bases between the germline ends. The length of the CDR3 is 13 residues. Per germline, CDR1 SGHNT and CDR2 YYREEE (reference sequence). CDR3 region: CASGGLSNTEAFF. The CDR3 DNA sequence: TGTGCCAGCGGGGGACTTTCGAACACTGAAGCTTTCTTT.

The table lists this clone with a count of one. This sequence joins TRBV5-8 and TRBJ2-7; possible D gene TRBD2, 6 bases. This CDR3 spans 15 amino acids. Germline V gives CDR1 SGHTS, CDR2 YDEGEE. Trimming removed 7 bases at V and 2 bases at J, with 19 bases between. CDR3 residues: CASSRGVRQTYEQYF. DNA of the CDR3: TGTGCCAGCTCCCGCGGGGTCCGGCAAACCTACGAGCAGTACTTC.

V and J are TRBV10-3 and TRBJ2-7; 7 bases align to TRBD1. The CDR3 totals 15 residues. The V gene's germline CDR1 is ENHRY and CDR2 SYGVKD. The ends lost 2 bases at V and 0 bases at J; junction bases unmatched: 4. The CDR3 sequence is CAISEDRDSSYEQYF. As DNA, the CDR3 is TGTGCCATCAGTGAGGACCGGGACAGCTCCTACGAGCAGTACTTC.